A single sample gave rise to the 26 T cell receptor beta chains below, sequenced in a study of blood T cells in healthy people across ages. PCR was performed a second time for about 7 to 12 cycles using a sample-barcoded 5' primer and a J-beta primer mix. From the 5' RACE reads, TCRdb called clonotypes with MiXCR, one entry per CDR3 protein. Of around 900,000 distinct CDR3 sequences listed, about 30% are singletons. The sequencing input was blood. Source of these receptors: a woman older than 75 in good health.

This clonotype has ten or more counts. The chain couples TRBV5-1 to TRBJ1-2; possibly TRBD1 for D (5 bases). Germline V gene sequence: CDR1 SGHRS, CDR2 YFSETQ. This CDR3 is built from 13 residues. V lost 0 bases to trimming and J lost 6 bases, with 9 bases between them. CDR3 residues: CASSLEGRNGYTF. CDR3 nucleotide sequence: TGCGCCAGCAGCTTGGAGGGGCGGAATGGCTACACCTTC.

This clonotype was found many times. This chain links TRBV9 with TRBJ2-3, with D hard to call. CDR3 length equals 13 residues. Germline V CDR1 and CDR2: SGDLS, YYNGEE. Trimming cost V 2 bases and J 2 bases, with 6 bases left between them. The CDR3 DNA reads as TGTGCCAGCAGCGTGGGGAACACAGATACGCAGTATTTT. It specifies CASSVGNTDTQYF.

Comments on this clonotype: Compared with germline, one end of the junction differs, possibly owing to a read error. The chain joins TRBV12-3 or TRBV12-4 to TRBJ1-6; 8 positions agree with TRBD1. The CDR3 length is 14 residues. This CDR3 reads CAGSSRTGTPPLHF. In DNA form, the CDR3 reads TGTGCCGGCAGTTCTCGGACAGGGACGCCACCCCTCCACTTT.

This chain joins TRBV30 and TRBJ2-3, with 12 bases that match TRBD2. CDR3 length: 14 residues. With V trimmed by 5 bases and J by 2 bases, 2 bases remained unmatched. Germline CDR1 and CDR2: GTSNPN and SVGIG (reference sequence). The CDR3 DNA reads TGTGCCTGGGGACTAGCGGGAAACACAGATACGCAGTATTTT. The encoded protein is CAWGLAGNTDTQYF.

This clonotype has ten or more counts. The chain recombines TRBV20-1 with TRBJ1-5; 7 bases map to TRBD1. Germline V gives CDR1 DFQATT, CDR2 SNEGSKA (reference sequence). CDR3 length: 15 amino acids. After removal of 0 bases from V and 7 bases from J, the junction contained 9 bases not matched to a gene. CDR3 residues: CSARDGLTGRQPQHF. CDR3 DNA sequence: TGCAGTGCTAGAGATGGGTTGACAGGGCGGCAGCCCCAGCATTTT.

A remark on this clonotype: One base away lies a much larger clone, so this may be a sequencing read error. The V and J genes are TRBV20-1 and TRBJ2-5; TRBD1 matches 8 bases. Trimming removed 6 bases from V and 11 bases from J; junction bases left unmatched: 17. Germline values: CDR1 DFQATT, CDR2 SNEGSKA (reference sequence). This CDR3 region has 14 residues. CDR3 DNA sequence: TGCAGTGCCCCCAGTGACAGGGGATACAATGAGCAGTACTTC. Its translation is CSAPSDRGYNEQYF.

This clonotype was observed many times. The chain joins TRBV12-3 or TRBV12-4 to TRBJ2-7; a weak D match, TRBD2 (5 bases). The CDR3 is 14 amino acids. V was trimmed by 6 bases and J by 1 base, leaving 13 bases between them. In DNA form, the CDR3 reads TGTGCCAGCAGGCTGACTACCAATTCCTACGAGCAGTACTTC. It codes for CASRLTTNSYEQYF.

Worth noting for this clonotype: A read error may explain this, as a much larger clone is one base away. The chain uses TRBV12-3 or TRBV12-4 and TRBJ2-1, with 9 bases fitting TRBD1. Trimming at V came to 3 bases and at J to 13 bases, leaving 16 bases not matched to a gene. This CDR3 is 16 amino acids long. The CDR3 region is CASSFFGSTGGETQFF. The CDR3 nucleotides are TGTGCCAGCAGTTTTTTCGGCTCGACAGGGGGAGAGACCCAGTTCTTC.

This clonotype has only a few counts. The chain combines TRBV25-1 with TRBJ1-1; no clear D gene. V shed 2 bases and J shed 3 bases, with 7 bases lying between them. CDR1 is MGHDK and CDR2 is SYGVNS in the germline V gene. CDR3 length: 13 amino acids. The CDR3 nucleotides read TGTGCCAGCAGTGAACTGGGCTACACTGAAGCTTTCTTT. This translates into CASSELGYTEAFF.

Details on this clonotype: A much larger clone is a single base away; this may be a read error. This rearrangement joins TRBV5-1 to TRBJ2-7; 7 bases map to TRBD2. From germline, CDR1 is SGHRS and CDR2 YFSETQ. This CDR3 is built from 14 residues. CDR3 amino acids: CVSSLVLAAEEQYF. As DNA, the CDR3 is TGCGTCAGCAGCTTGGTCCTAGCGGCAGAAGAGCAGTACTTC.

This clonotype was detected a few times. This sequence joins TRBV6-6 and TRBJ1-5; the D is unclear. This CDR3 comprises 14 residues. Germline loops: CDR1 MNHNY, CDR2 SVGAGI (reference sequence). V was pared by 2 bases and J by 4 bases, with 9 bases between. CDR3 sequence: CASSYLEGNQPQHF. DNA of the CDR3: TGTGCCAGCAGTTACCTCGAAGGGAATCAGCCCCAGCATTTT.

The genes are TRBV20-1 and TRBJ1-2; D is uncertain. With 1 base removed from V and 8 bases from J, the gap between germline ends came to 20 bases. This CDR3 is built from 15 residues. Looked up from germline, CDR1 is DFQATT and CDR2 is SNEGSKA (reference sequence). The CDR3 sequence: CSARATGSSLLGYTF. In DNA, the CDR3 is TGCAGTGCTAGAGCTACCGGGTCCAGTCTATTGGGCTACACCTTC.

On this clonotype: A junction end diverges from the germline sequence, so it may reflect a read error. The chain employs TRBV7-2 and TRBJ2-3, with D perhaps TRBD2 (7 bases). The CDR3 runs 16 residues. Germline V gene sequence: CDR1 SGHTA, CDR2 FQGNSA. CDR3: CASSLFLGGGTDTQYF. The CDR3 nucleotides are TGTGCCAGCAGCTTATTCTTAGGGGGGGGCACGGATACGCAGTATTTT.

This clonotype was seen ten or more times. CDR3 nucleotide sequence: TGTGCCAGCAGTTATCGGGGACAGGGCGGCGAAAAACTGTTTTTT. Translation gives CASSYRGQGGEKLFF. The J gene is TRBJ1-4, the V gene TRBV12-3 or TRBV12-4, with 9 bases aligning to TRBD1. Germline trimming cut 4 bases from V and 8 bases from J; bases unmatched to any gene: 8. The CDR3 is made up of 15 amino acids.

This clonotype was seen at least ten times. The rearrangement links TRBV5-5 to TRBJ1-2, with TRBD1 as a possible D gene (5 bases). Trimming removed 0 bases from V and 6 bases from J, with 12 bases in between. CDR3 size: 14 residues. Germline loops: CDR1 SGHKS, CDR2 YYEKEE (reference sequence). As DNA, the CDR3 is TGTGCCAGCAGCTTGGCGGTAGTGGGGGATGGCTACACCTTC. Its protein is CASSLAVVGDGYTF.

The rearrangement joins TRBV6-1 to TRBJ2-1; D might be TRBD2 (6 bases). Trimming left V 5 bases short and J 0 bases short, with 8 bases between. Per the germline V gene, CDR1 is MNHNS and CDR2 is SASEGT. The CDR3 covers 14 residues. CDR3: CASSSGVSYNEQFF. In DNA, the CDR3 is TGTGCCAGCAGTTCGGGGGTCTCCTACAATGAGCAGTTCTTC.

Of note for this clonotype: A read error is possible here, since a much larger clone lies one base away. The chain has TRBV5-1 and TRBJ2-5, with 11 bases matching TRBD1. This CDR3 spans 14 amino acids. V shed 6 bases, J shed 11 bases, and the junction held 12 bases outside the gene matches. Germline assignment: CDR1 SGHRS and CDR2 YFSETQ. DNA of the CDR3: TGCGCCAGCAACAAGGACAGGGGGCCGGGTGAGCAGTACTTC. Translation: CASNKDRGPGEQYF.

The J gene is TRBJ2-2, the V gene TRBV3-1; 7 bases are a match to TRBD2. J gave up 1 base and V 5 bases, and 7 bases lay outside the gene matches. Germline CDR1 and CDR2: LGHDT and YNNKEL (reference sequence). The CDR3 extends over 16 amino acids. The CDR3 sequence: CASSSRLALNTGELFF. The CDR3 DNA is TGTGCCAGCAGCTCCAGACTAGCCTTGAACACCGGGGAGCTGTTTTTT.

This clonotype appeared many times. The chain employs TRBV5-1 and TRBJ2-1; 11 bases align to TRBD2. Trimming cost V 4 bases and J 4 bases; bases outside gene matches: 7. Germline CDR1 reads SGHRS; CDR2 reads YFSETQ. The CDR3 covers 16 residues. CDR3 in DNA: TGCGCCAGCAGCCCGTCTACTAGCGGGGGTTACAATGAGCAGTTCTTC. This sequence encodes CASSPSTSGGYNEQFF.

This clonotype came up many times. The chain uses TRBV12-3 or TRBV12-4 and TRBJ1-6; tentative D call: TRBD1 (5 bases). The CDR3 contains 15 residues. Trimming took 6 bases from V and 4 from J, leaving 13 bases between them. CDR3 loop: CASSSERGYNSPLHF. Written as DNA, the CDR3 is TGTGCCAGCAGCTCCGAGAGGGGTTATAATTCACCCCTCCACTTT.

The chain has TRBV25-1 and TRBJ2-3, with 11 bases that match TRBD2. Looked up from germline, CDR1 is MGHDK and CDR2 is SYGVNS. CDR3 length equals 15 residues. Trimming at V came to 8 bases and at J to 2 bases, leaving 6 bases not matched to a gene. For the CDR3, the DNA is TGTGCCAGCTCCGGGACTAGCGGCTACACAGATACGCAGTATTTT. Its protein is CASSGTSGYTDTQYF.

In its sample, this clonotype was seen many times. The V call is TRBV6-2 or TRBV6-3, the J call TRBJ2-1, with TRBD2 as a possible D gene (6 bases). This CDR3 is built from 16 residues. Germline V CDR1 and CDR2: MNHEY, SVGEGT. Between the trimmed V and J ends, which lost 2 bases and 4 bases, there was a span of 15 bases. The chain's CDR3 is CASSYGGSGPYNEQFF. The CDR3 nucleotides read TGTGCCAGCAGTTACGGGGGGAGCGGCCCTTACAATGAGCAGTTCTTC.

CDR3 in amino acids: CASSLPPGRLGTANTEAFF. In nucleotides, the CDR3 is TGCGCCAGCAGCTTACCTCCGGGCAGACTAGGGACAGCCAACACTGAAGCTTTCTTT. V gene TRBV5-1 combines with J gene TRBJ1-1; 7 bases fit TRBD1. Germline V gives CDR1 SGHRS, CDR2 YFSETQ. Trimming took 2 bases from V and 2 from J; bases not matched to a gene: 18. CDR3 length: 19 residues.

This clonotype was seen repeatedly, ten times or more. The chain couples TRBV14 to TRBJ2-1; TRBD2 agrees at 8 bases. There are 16 residues in the CDR3. The ends lost 0 bases at V and 2 bases at J; junction bases unmatched: 3. Germline loops: CDR1 SGHDN, CDR2 FVKESK. The CDR3 spells CASSQETGGAYNEQFF. The CDR3 DNA reads as TGTGCCAGCAGCCAAGAAACGGGGGGGGCCTACAATGAGCAGTTCTTC.

The rearrangement uses TRBV7-2 and TRBJ2-7, with TRBD2 as a possible D gene (5 bases). The CDR3 contains 18 residues. CDR1 SGHTA and CDR2 FQGNSA come from the germline V gene. V was clipped by 0 bases and J by 0 bases, with 18 bases between them. The CDR3 is CASSLAVLGGLSSYEQYF. For the CDR3, the DNA is TGTGCCAGCAGCTTAGCGGTTTTGGGCGGGCTTAGCTCCTACGAGCAGTACTTC.

This clonotype has a count of ten or more. CDR3 DNA sequence: TGTGCCAGCAGCCCCGGTAGCGGGGGTAATCCCTACGAGCAGTACTTC. Translation: CASSPGSGGNPYEQYF. The chain recombines TRBV7-9 with TRBJ2-7; TRBD2 matches at 9 bases. V was pared by 5 bases and J by 2 bases, with 10 bases of the junction left unmatched. The germline V gene encodes CDR1 SEHNR and CDR2 FQNEAQ (reference sequence). The CDR3 runs 16 residues.